Following are 25 T cell receptor beta chains from one sample sequenced in a study of blood T cell repertoires in COVID-19. TCRdb keeps only in-frame clones here, not all; method: immunoSEQ multiplex PCR. Counted here are 280,000 or so clones, 75% to 90% occurring once; the ten biggest clones make up about 2.5%. Sequenced input: PBMCs or T cells enriched from blood (not recorded which). These receptors all come from a woman between 45 and 65 years old who had recovered from COVID-19.

The genes are TRBV11-3 and TRBJ2-7; 7 bases match TRBD2. Germline V gives CDR1 SGHNT, CDR2 YENEEA. V lost 2 bases to trimming and J lost 4 bases; unmatched junction nucleotides: 2. The CDR3 has 13 residues. The CDR3: CASSLREGYEQYF. CDR3 DNA sequence: TGTGCCAGCAGCTTAAGGGAGGGTTACGAGCAGTACTTC. Variable domain in full (rest from reference TRBV11-3 and TRBJ2-7): EAGVVQSPRYKIIEKKQPVAFWCNPISGHNTLYWYLQNLGQGPELLIRYENEEAVDDSQLPKDRFSAERLKGVDSTLKIQPAELGDSAVYLCASSLREGYEQYFGPGTRLTVT.

This chain links TRBV10-3 with TRBJ2-2, with 9 bases that match TRBD2. V lost 3 bases and J lost 6; bases outside the gene matches: 8. Germline CDR1 is ENHRY and CDR2 is SYGVKD. The CDR3 runs 16 residues. In DNA, the CDR3 is TGTGCCATCAGTGATCAAGCGGGGGGCATCTCCGGGGAGCTGTTTTTT. It codes for CAISDQAGGISGELFF.

Only one count was recorded for this clone. The rearrangement uses TRBV27 and TRBJ1-1, with a tentative D call TRBD1 (5 bases). The germline V and J ends were trimmed by 0 bases and 1 base, with 9 bases remaining between them. The germline gives CDR1 MNHEY, CDR2 SMNVEV (reference sequence). The CDR3 contains 15 residues. CDR3 amino acids: CASSLSGRGNTEAFF. The CDR3 DNA reads as TGTGCCAGCAGTTTATCTGGAAGGGGGAACACTGAAGCTTTCTTT.

Here the CDR3 reads CASSRDTFTDTQYF. DNA for the CDR3: TGTGCCAGCAGCCGGGACACATTCACAGATACGCAGTATTTT. J is TRBJ2-3 and V is TRBV5-4, with D possibly TRBD1 on 6 matching bases. The CDR3 loop spans 14 amino acids. With 4 bases removed from V and 2 bases from J, the gap between germline ends came to 11 bases. Germline V gene sequence: CDR1 SGHNT, CDR2 YYREEE (reference sequence).

The chain joins TRBV19 to TRBJ2-2; 13 bases match TRBD2. The V and J ends lost 6 bases and 5 bases, in that order; junction bases with no gene match: 12. The CDR3 contains 18 residues. Germline V lookup: CDR1 LNHDA, CDR2 SQIVND (reference sequence). As DNA, the CDR3 is TGTGCCAGTAGCCCGGAAAGGACTAGCGGGAGAGGAACCGGGGAGCTGTTTTTT. Residues: CASSPERTSGRGTGELFF. Full variable domain (missing parts from reference TRBV19 and TRBJ2-2): DGGITQSPKYLFRKEGQNVTLSCEQNLNHDAMYWYRQDPGQGLRLIYYSQIVNDFQKGDIAEGYSVSREKKESFPLTVTSAQKNPTAFYLCASSPERTSGRGTGELFFGEGSRLTVL.

The rearrangement uses TRBV6-6 and TRBJ1-4, with 8 positions matching TRBD1. This CDR3 region has 18 residues. Germline CDR1 MNHNY, CDR2 SVGAGI (reference sequence). V trimming: 5 bases; J trimming: 3 bases; junction bases outside the gene matches: 14. CDR3 coding DNA: TGTGCCAGCAGTCCAAGTTTACGGCAGGGGGCGGCTAATGAAAAACTGTTTTTT. Amino acid sequence: CASSPSLRQGAANEKLFF.

The genes are TRBV30 and TRBJ1-1; 10 bases match TRBD1. The germline V gene has CDR1 GTSNPN and CDR2 SVGIG (reference sequence). CDR3 length: 15 amino acids. J gave up 7 bases and V 2 bases, and 10 bases lay outside the gene matches. Here the CDR3 DNA reads TGTGCCTGGAGTTCTCCCGGACAGGGGGGGTTTGAAGCTTTCTTT. Amino acid sequence: CAWSSPGQGGFEAFF.

The chain links TRBV5-1 to TRBJ2-5; 12 bases match TRBD1. CDR3 length: 15 amino acids. CDR1 SGHRS and CDR2 YFSETQ come from the germline V gene. With 5 bases clipped from V and 5 bases from J, the junction kept 7 bases outside the gene matches. This CDR3 is CASRFGDRGPETQYF. The CDR3 region has the DNA TGCGCCAGCAGATTCGGGGACAGGGGGCCTGAGACCCAGTACTTC. The whole variable domain, remainder taken from reference TRBV5-1 and TRBJ2-5, is KAGVTQTPRYLIKTRGQQVTLSCSPISGHRSVSWYQQTPGQGLQFLFEYFSETQRNKGNFPGRFSGRQFSNSRSEMNVSTLELGDSALYLCASRFGDRGPETQYFGPGTRLLVL.

The chain combines TRBV11-2 with TRBJ1-4, with TRBD1 matching over 7 bases. The length of the CDR3 is 14 residues. CDR1 and CDR2 from the germline V gene are SGHAT and FQNNGV. Trimming at V came to 5 bases and at J to 7 bases, leaving 7 bases not matched to a gene. CDR3 nucleotides: TGTGCCAGCAGCGATAACAGGGGTAGTGAAAAACTGTTTTTT. It yields the protein CASSDNRGSEKLFF.

The V gene is TRBV18, the J gene TRBJ1-1, with D unclear. CDR1 and CDR2 from the germline V gene are KGHSH and LQKENI. The CDR3 consists of 15 residues. V lost 4 bases and J 3 bases, leaving 15 bases between the germline ends. CDR3 loop: CASSRLPGEYTEAFF. The DNA of the CDR3 is TGTGCCAGCTCACGGCTCCCCGGGGAGTACACTGAAGCTTTCTTT. The whole variable domain, remainder taken from reference TRBV18 and TRBJ1-1, is NAGVMQNPRHLVRRRGQEARLRCSPMKGHSHVYWYRQLPEEGLKFMVYLQKENIIDESGMPKERFSAEFPKEGPSILRIQQVVRGDSAAYFCASSRLPGEYTEAFFGQGTRLTVV.

This clone was counted a few times. The J gene is TRBJ2-7, the V gene TRBV27; 10 nucleotides match TRBD2. The germline V gene encodes CDR1 MNHEY and CDR2 SMNVEV (reference sequence). V gave up 2 bases and J gave up 5 bases; unmatched junction bases: 3. There are 14 residues in the CDR3. The DNA of the CDR3 is TGTGCCAGCAGTTTAAGGCTAGCGGGAGACGAGCAGTACTTC. As protein: CASSLRLAGDEQYF.

This chain connects TRBV28 to TRBJ1-5; the match to TRBD1 covers 11 bases. Germline V gene data show CDR1 as MDHEN and CDR2 as SYDVKM. The junction had 10 bases not matched to a gene; V was cut back by 11 bases and J by 4 bases. This CDR3 is 15 amino acids long. The CDR3 reads CAARTGGKLNQPQHF. The DNA of the CDR3 is TGTGCCGCAAGGACAGGGGGCAAACTAAATCAGCCCCAGCATTTT.

The rearrangement links TRBV7-9 to TRBJ1-1; possibly TRBD1 for D (5 bases). V was trimmed by 5 bases and J by 0 bases, leaving 10 bases between them. The CDR3 runs 14 residues. Germline assignment: CDR1 SEHNR and CDR2 FQNEAQ (reference sequence). CDR3 bases: TGTGCCAGCAGCCCGACAGCCTTGAACACTGAAGCTTTCTTT. Protein: CASSPTALNTEAFF.

The chain recombines TRBV3-1 (or the pseudogene TRBV3-2) with TRBJ2-7; 8 bases agree with TRBD2. CDR1 and CDR2 from the germline V gene are LGHDT and YNNKEL (reference sequence). The trim removed 1 base at V and 6 bases at J, leaving 11 bases unmatched. This CDR3 region has 16 residues. CDR3 DNA: TGTGCCAGCAGCCAAGGATCGAGCGGGGGATATCTCGAGCAGTACTTC. This translates into CASSQGSSGGYLEQYF.

The chain combines TRBV2 with TRBJ2-1, with a possible D match to TRBD2 (6 bases). The CDR3 extends over 15 amino acids. V dropped 5 bases and J dropped 1 base, with 12 bases sitting between them. In germline, CDR1 is SNHLY, CDR2 FYNNEI. Here the CDR3 reads CASSPRDLSYNEQFF. DNA for the CDR3: TGTGCCAGCAGTCCTCGGGACTTATCCTACAATGAGCAGTTCTTC.

The DNA for the CDR3 is TGTGCCAGCAGCTTGGATGGGACAGGGGGCGCAAGTTTAGCTTTCTTT. It encodes CASSLDGTGGASLAFF. The V and J genes are TRBV5-4 and TRBJ1-1; the match to TRBD1 covers 12 bases. The CDR3 is 16 amino acids. V lost 0 bases, J lost 10 bases, and 10 bases stayed unmatched. CDR1 and CDR2 (germline): SGHNT, YYREEE (reference sequence).

This chain links TRBV7-2 with TRBJ2-2, with 9 bases that match TRBD2. The CDR3 length is 14 residues. From germline, CDR1 is SGHTA and CDR2 FQGNSA. J lost 5 bases, V lost 7 bases, and 5 bases had no gene match. The CDR3 region has the DNA TGTGCCAGCAAGCGGGGGGCCGGTACCGGGGAGCTGTTTTTT. As protein: CASKRGAGTGELFF.

V is TRBV25-1 and J is TRBJ1-1; D is perhaps TRBD1 (6 bases). This CDR3 region has 13 residues. The V end was cut by 4 bases, the J end by 5 bases, with 11 bases between. Germline CDR1 MGHDK, CDR2 SYGVNS. This CDR3 is CASSGGGRTEAFF. In nucleotides, the CDR3 is TGTGCCAGCAGTGGCGGGGGGCGGACTGAAGCTTTCTTT.

This clone was recorded only once. The chain uses TRBV7-9 and TRBJ1-1; tentatively, D is TRBD1 (6 bases). This CDR3 region has 13 residues. Germline V gene data show CDR1 as SEHNR and CDR2 as FQNEAQ (reference sequence). V was clipped by 5 bases and J by 6 bases, with 13 bases between them. Here the CDR3 DNA reads TGTGCCAGCAGCCACATAACAGGGCCTGAAGCTTTCTTT. Residues: CASSHITGPEAFF.

CDR3 in amino acids: CASSLYSNSYNSPLHF. Here the CDR3 DNA reads TGCGCCAGCAGCTTGTACTCAAACTCCTATAATTCACCCCTCCACTTT. The chain combines TRBV5-1 with TRBJ1-6; D gene unclear. Trimming left V 1 base short and J 0 bases short, with 8 bases between. This CDR3 is 16 amino acids long. Germline V lookup: CDR1 SGHRS, CDR2 YFSETQ.

This sequence joins TRBV3-1 (or the pseudogene TRBV3-2) and TRBJ1-2; possibly TRBD1 for D (5 bases). The germline CDR1 and CDR2 sequences are LGHDT and YNNKEL (reference sequence). This CDR3 contains 13 residues. The V gene lost 4 bases and the J gene lost 8 bases, with 14 bases spanning the gap. In DNA, the CDR3 is TGTGCCAGCAGCCCAAATACAGGCTGGGGCTACACCTTC. This sequence encodes CASSPNTGWGYTF.

J is TRBJ2-1 and V is TRBV7-2; 10 nucleotides match TRBD1. This CDR3 is built from 15 residues. Looked up from germline, CDR1 is SGHTA and CDR2 is FQGNSA. V lost 6 bases, J lost 4 bases, and 6 bases stayed unmatched. CDR3 in DNA: TGTGCCAGCAGTCGTCCGGGACAGGGGTACAATGAGCAGTTCTTC. Translation gives CASSRPGQGYNEQFF.

The chain recombines TRBV15 with TRBJ2-7; D gene ambiguous. The CDR3 has 15 residues. Trimming stripped 3 bases from V and 4 bases from J, with 16 bases between. Germline V gene lookup returns CDR1 LNHNV and CDR2 YYDKDF (reference sequence). As DNA, the CDR3 is TGTGCCACCAGCAGTGCCCCGGGTGCGGAATACGAGCAGTACTTC. Residues: CATSSAPGAEYEQYF.

The chain carries TRBV5-1 and TRBJ2-2, with TRBD1 matching over 8 bases. The V segment lost 3 bases and the J segment 3 bases; nucleotides outside the gene matches: 7. Looked up from germline, CDR1 is SGHRS and CDR2 is YFSETQ. The CDR3 length is 16 residues. CDR3: CASSSGTGPDTGELFF. The CDR3 DNA follows: TGCGCCAGCAGCTCAGGGACAGGCCCAGACACCGGGGAGCTGTTTTTT.

The chain has TRBV7-9 and TRBJ1-2; D not certain. The CDR3 runs to 13 residues. Germline V gene lookup returns CDR1 SEHNR and CDR2 FQNEAQ (reference sequence). Trimming cost V 5 bases and J 3 bases, with 10 bases left between them. The CDR3 is CASSLVSDYGYTF. The CDR3 DNA reads as TGTGCCAGCAGCCTCGTCTCAGACTATGGCTACACCTTC.